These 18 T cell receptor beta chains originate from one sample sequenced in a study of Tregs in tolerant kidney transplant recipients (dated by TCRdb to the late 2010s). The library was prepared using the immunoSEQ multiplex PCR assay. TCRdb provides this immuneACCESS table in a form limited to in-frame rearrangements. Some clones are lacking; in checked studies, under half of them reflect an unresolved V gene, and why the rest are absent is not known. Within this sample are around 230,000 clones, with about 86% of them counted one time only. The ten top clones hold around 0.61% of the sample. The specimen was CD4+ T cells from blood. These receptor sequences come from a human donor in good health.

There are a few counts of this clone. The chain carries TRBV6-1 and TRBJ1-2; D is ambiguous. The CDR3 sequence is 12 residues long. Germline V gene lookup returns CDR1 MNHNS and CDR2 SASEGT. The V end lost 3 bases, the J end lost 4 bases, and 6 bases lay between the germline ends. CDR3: CASSEKGYGYTF. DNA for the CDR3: TGTGCCAGCAGTGAGAAAGGCTATGGCTACACCTTC.

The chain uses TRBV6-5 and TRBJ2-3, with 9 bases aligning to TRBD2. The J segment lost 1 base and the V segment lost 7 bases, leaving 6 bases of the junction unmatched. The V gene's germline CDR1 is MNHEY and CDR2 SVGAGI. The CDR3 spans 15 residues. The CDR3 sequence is CASTQRGAGTDTQYF. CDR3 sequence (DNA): TGTGCCAGCACCCAGCGGGGGGCGGGCACAGATACGCAGTATTTT.

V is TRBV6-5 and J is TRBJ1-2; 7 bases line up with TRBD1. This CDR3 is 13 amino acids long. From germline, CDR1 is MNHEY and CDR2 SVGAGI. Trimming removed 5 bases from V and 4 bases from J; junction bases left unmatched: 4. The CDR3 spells CASSRDSPYGYTF. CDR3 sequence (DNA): TGTGCCAGCAGTCGGGACAGTCCCTATGGCTACACCTTC.

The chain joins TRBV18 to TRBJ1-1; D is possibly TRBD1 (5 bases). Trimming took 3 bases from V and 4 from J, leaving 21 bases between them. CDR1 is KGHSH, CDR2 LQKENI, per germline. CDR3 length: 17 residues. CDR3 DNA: TGTGCCAGCTCACCGTACATGGGTCCAGGGAGTACCACTGAAGCTTTCTTT. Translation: CASSPYMGPGSTTEAFF.

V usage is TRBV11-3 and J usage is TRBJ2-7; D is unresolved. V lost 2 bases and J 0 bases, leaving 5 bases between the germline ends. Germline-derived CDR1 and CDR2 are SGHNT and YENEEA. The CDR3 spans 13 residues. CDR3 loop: CASSLKNSYEQYF. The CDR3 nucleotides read TGTGCCAGCAGCTTAAAAAACTCCTACGAGCAGTACTTC.

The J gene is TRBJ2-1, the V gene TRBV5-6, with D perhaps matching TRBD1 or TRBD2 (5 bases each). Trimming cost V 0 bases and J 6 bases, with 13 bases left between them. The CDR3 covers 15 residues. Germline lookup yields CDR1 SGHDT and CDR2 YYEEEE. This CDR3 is CASSLGQVRGNEQFF. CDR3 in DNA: TGTGCCAGCAGCTTGGGTCAGGTGAGGGGCAATGAGCAGTTCTTC.

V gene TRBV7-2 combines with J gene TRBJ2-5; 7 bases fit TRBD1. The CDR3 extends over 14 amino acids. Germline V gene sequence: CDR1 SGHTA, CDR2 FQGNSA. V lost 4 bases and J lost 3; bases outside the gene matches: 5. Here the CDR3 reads CASSSWTGEETQYF. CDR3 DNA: TGTGCCAGCAGCTCTTGGACAGGAGAAGAGACCCAGTACTTC.

CDR3 DNA: TGCGCCAGCAGCTTGGATCCCGGGTCGGGGACCCAGTACTTC. It yields the protein CASSLDPGSGTQYF. The chain is built from TRBV5-1 and TRBJ2-5; D not certain. Trimming shortened V by 0 bases and J by 7 bases, and 13 bases separated the two germline ends. Germline CDR1 is SGHRS and CDR2 is YFSETQ. This CDR3 is 14 amino acids long.

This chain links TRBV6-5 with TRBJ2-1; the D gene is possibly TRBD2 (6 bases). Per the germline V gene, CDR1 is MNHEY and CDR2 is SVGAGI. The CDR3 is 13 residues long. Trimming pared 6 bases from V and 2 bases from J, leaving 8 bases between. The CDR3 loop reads CASSRGTYNEQFF. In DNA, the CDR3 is TGTGCCAGCAGCCGCGGGACCTACAATGAGCAGTTCTTC.

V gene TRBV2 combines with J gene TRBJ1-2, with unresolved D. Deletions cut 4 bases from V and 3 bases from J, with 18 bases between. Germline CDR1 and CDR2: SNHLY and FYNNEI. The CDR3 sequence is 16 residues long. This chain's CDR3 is CASSGWGSGRDYGYTF. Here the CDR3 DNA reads TGTGCCAGCAGTGGTTGGGGTTCGGGCCGAGACTATGGCTACACCTTC.

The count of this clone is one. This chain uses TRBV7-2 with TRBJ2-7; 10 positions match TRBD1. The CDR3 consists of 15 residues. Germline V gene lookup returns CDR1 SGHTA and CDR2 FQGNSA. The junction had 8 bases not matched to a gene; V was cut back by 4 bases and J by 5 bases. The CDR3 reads CASSSGGTGVDEQYF. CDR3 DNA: TGTGCCAGCAGCTCAGGCGGGACAGGGGTCGACGAGCAGTACTTC.

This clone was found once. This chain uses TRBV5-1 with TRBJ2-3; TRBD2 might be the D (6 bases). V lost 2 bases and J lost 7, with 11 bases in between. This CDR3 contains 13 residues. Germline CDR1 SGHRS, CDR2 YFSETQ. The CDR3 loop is CASSLGGVNTQYF. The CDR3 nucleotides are TGCGCCAGCAGCTTAGGCGGGGTGAATACGCAGTATTTT.

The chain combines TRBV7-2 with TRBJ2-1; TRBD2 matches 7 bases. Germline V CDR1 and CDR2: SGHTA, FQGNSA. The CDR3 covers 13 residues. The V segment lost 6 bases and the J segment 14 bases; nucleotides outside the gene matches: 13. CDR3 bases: TGTGCCAGCAGTCCCGGGAGGCAGGGAGGGAAGTTCTTC. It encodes CASSPGRQGGKFF.

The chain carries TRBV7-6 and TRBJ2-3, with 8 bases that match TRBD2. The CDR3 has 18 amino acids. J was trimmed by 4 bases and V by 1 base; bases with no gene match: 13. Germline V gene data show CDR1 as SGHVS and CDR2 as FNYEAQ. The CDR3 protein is CASSLGSAASGLADTQYF. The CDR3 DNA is TGTGCCAGCAGCTTAGGGTCTGCGGCTAGCGGGTTGGCAGATACGCAGTATTTT.

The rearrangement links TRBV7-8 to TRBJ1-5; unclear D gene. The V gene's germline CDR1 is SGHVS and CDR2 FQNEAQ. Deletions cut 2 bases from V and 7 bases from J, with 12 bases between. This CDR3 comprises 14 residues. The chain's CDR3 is CASSLTGKNQPQHF. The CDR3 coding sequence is TGTGCCAGCAGCTTAACGGGCAAAAACCAGCCCCAGCATTTT.

As DNA, the CDR3 is TGTGCCAGCAGCTTAGCCCCCCGGGCAGGGGAATCACCCCTCCACTTT. Protein: CASSLAPRAGESPLHF. The genes are TRBV7-6 and TRBJ1-6, with TRBD1 as a possible D gene (6 bases). The V end lost 0 bases, the J end lost 10 bases, and 16 bases lay between the germline ends. Germline V gives CDR1 SGHVS, CDR2 FNYEAQ. This CDR3 is built from 16 residues.

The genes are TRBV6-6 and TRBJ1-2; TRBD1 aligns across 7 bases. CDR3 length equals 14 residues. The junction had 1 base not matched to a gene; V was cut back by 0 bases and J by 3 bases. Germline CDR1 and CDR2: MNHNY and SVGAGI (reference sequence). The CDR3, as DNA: TGTGCCAGCAGTTACTCCAGGGGGGACTATGGCTACACCTTC. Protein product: CASSYSRGDYGYTF.

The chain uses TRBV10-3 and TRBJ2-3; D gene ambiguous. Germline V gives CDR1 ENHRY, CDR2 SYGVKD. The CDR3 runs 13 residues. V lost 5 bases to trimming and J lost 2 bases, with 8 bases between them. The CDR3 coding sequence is TGTGCCATCAGTAGTGGGCCCACAGATACGCAGTATTTT. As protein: CAISSGPTDTQYF.